This is a list of T cell receptor beta chains from one sample in a study of blood T cell repertoires in COVID-19. Sequencing was performed with immunoSEQ multiplex PCR; in TCRdb, only in-frame clones are kept and a portion is missing. The sample lists approximately 300,000 clones, roughly 90% occurring once. The sequenced sample consisted of PBMCs or T cells enriched from blood (not recorded which). The receptors come from a woman aged 25-40 years who had been exposed to COVID-19. CDR3s include the opening cysteine and the closing phenylalanine or tryptophan. The order of the fields is D gene, J gene, clone size, V gene, CDR3 protein, CDR3 DNA. D genes are given only for firm matches. A clone size is listed for some rows: how often the clone was seen (once, few, many), or a class if it is expanded.

-,TRBJ1-1,-,TRBV19,CASSEQGRLGTEAFF,TGTGCCAGTAGTGAGCAGGGGAGATTGGGCACTGAAGCTTTCTTT
-,TRBJ1-2,-,TRBV28,CASSLLDSSYGYTF,TGTGCCAGCAGTTTACTGGACAGCTCCTATGGCTACACCTTC
-,TRBJ2-3,-,TRBV11-2,CASSLGADTQYF,TGTGCCAGCAGCTTAGGAGCAGATACGCAGTATTTT
-,TRBJ1-5,-,TRBV4-1,CASSQDGREGNQPQHF,TGCGCCAGCAGCCAAGATGGCAGGGAAGGCAATCAGCCCCAGCATTTT
TRBD1,TRBJ1-6,-,TRBV11-2,CASSSGTGQNRLPLHF,TGTGCCAGCAGCTCTGGGACAGGTCAAAACCGATTACCCCTCCACTTT
TRBD1,TRBJ2-7,-,TRBV11-2,CASSSRMGQGEYEQYF,TGTGCCAGCAGCTCCCGGATGGGACAGGGGGAATACGAGCAGTACTTC
-,TRBJ2-3,-,TRBV9,CASSPMGSHLSPDTQYF,TGTGCCAGCAGCCCGATGGGGAGTCACCTCTCGCCGGATACGCAGTATTTT
-,TRBJ1-1,-,TRBV15,CATSRQSDTEAFF,TGTGCCACCAGCAGACAATCAGACACTGAAGCTTTCTTT
-,TRBJ1-2,-,TRBV6-6,CASSLRGNYGYTF,TGTGCCAGCAGCTTGAGGGGGAACTATGGCTACACCTTC
TRBD1,TRBJ1-2,-,TRBV19,CASSLYHGQGENYGYTF,TGTGCCAGTAGTCTCTACCACGGACAGGGGGAAAACTATGGCTACACCTTC
TRBD2,TRBJ2-1,-,TRBV7-9,CASSLRGGASFSYNEQFF,TGTGCCAGCAGCTTACGCGGGGGGGCCTCTTTCTCCTACAATGAGCAGTTCTTC
-,TRBJ1-2,-,TRBV5-1,CASSSTYGYTF,TGCGCCAGCAGCTCGACTTATGGCTACACCTTC
TRBD2,TRBJ2-3,-,TRBV5-4,CASSLVVAGATDTQYF,TGTGCCAGCAGCTTGGTAGTAGCGGGGGCCACAGATACGCAGTATTTT
TRBD2,TRBJ2-1,-,TRBV4-1,CASSQDRLAGGNEQFF,TGCGCCAGCAGCCAAGATCGGCTAGCGGGGGGGAATGAGCAGTTCTTC
-,TRBJ1-2,-,TRBV25-1,CASRRSRDYGYTF,TGTGCCAGTAGACGATCGAGGGACTATGGCTACACCTTC
TRBD2,TRBJ2-2,-,TRBV18,CASSPPNGGNGELFF,TGTGCCAGCTCACCACCGAACGGGGGGAACGGGGAGCTGTTTTTT
TRBD2,TRBJ2-4,-,TRBV5-1,CASSLASGGDIQYF,TGCGCCAGCAGCTTGGCCAGCGGGGGAGACATTCAGTACTTC
TRBD2,TRBJ2-3,-,TRBV6-2/TRBV6-3,CASSQFIAGRHTDTQYF,TGTGCCAGCAGTCAATTCATAGCGGGGAGACACACAGATACGCAGTATTTT
TRBD2,TRBJ2-7,-,TRBV4-3,CASSPSAGGNIYEQYF,TGCGCCAGCAGCCCGTCAGCCGGGGGGAATATCTACGAGCAGTACTTC
TRBD1,TRBJ1-2,once,TRBV3-1/TRBV3-2,CASSQAGTAKTGYTF,TGTGCCAGCAGCCAAGCCGGGACAGCAAAAACTGGCTACACCTTC
-,TRBJ2-7,-,TRBV19,CASSIVHQSYEQYF,TGTGCCAGTAGTATAGTTCATCAGTCCTACGAGCAGTACTTC
TRBD1,TRBJ1-1,-,TRBV3-1/TRBV3-2,CASSQAGTENTEAFF,TGTGCCAGCAGCCAAGCGGGGACAGAGAACACTGAAGCTTTCTTT
TRBD1,TRBJ2-2,-,TRBV7-6,CASSFEGARTGELFF,TGTGCCAGCAGCTTCGAGGGGGCGCGGACCGGGGAGCTGTTTTTT
-,TRBJ1-1,-,TRBV2,CASAARWGLNTEAFF,TGTGCCAGCGCTGCTAGGTGGGGGCTTAACACTGAAGCTTTCTTT
TRBD2,TRBJ2-1,-,TRBV7-3,CASSPQGKRGVYNEQFF,TGTGCCAGCAGCCCCCAAGGGAAGCGGGGGGTGTACAATGAGCAGTTCTTC
-,TRBJ1-5,-,TRBV3-1/TRBV3-2,CASSQEGGWGGRSNQPQHF,TGTGCCAGCAGCCAAGAAGGTGGGTGGGGGGGTCGGAGCAATCAGCCCCAGCATTTT
-,TRBJ1-6,few,TRBV10-2,CASTRGGGERNSPLHF,TGCGCCAGCACCCGAGGGGGGGGCGAGCGGAATTCACCCCTCCACTTT
-,TRBJ1-2,-,TRBV19,CASSIDGANYGYTF,TGTGCCAGTAGTATTGACGGAGCTAACTATGGCTACACCTTC
TRBD1,TRBJ1-2,-,TRBV7-3,CASSGGQGYGYTF,TGTGCCAGCAGCGGGGGACAGGGGTATGGCTACACCTTC
-,TRBJ1-1,-,TRBV19,CATLLGGTEAFF,TGTGCCACCCTATTGGGGGGCACTGAAGCTTTCTTT
TRBD1,TRBJ2-5,-,TRBV5-1,CASRTGQGSRETQYF,TGCGCCAGCAGGACCGGACAGGGGAGTAGGGAGACCCAGTACTTC
TRBD1,TRBJ1-2,-,TRBV6-5,CASSHDRGYGYTF,TGTGCCAGCAGTCACGACAGGGGATATGGCTACACCTTC
-,TRBJ2-7,-,TRBV18,CASSPTVAYEQYF,TGTGCCAGCTCACCAACCGTAGCGTACGAGCAGTACTTC
-,TRBJ2-3,-,TRBV9,CASSVAGGGWDTQYF,TGTGCCAGCAGCGTAGCTGGGGGGGGCTGGGATACGCAGTATTTT
-,TRBJ1-1,-,TRBV10-3,CATQQGNTEAFF,TGTGCCACCCAACAGGGGAACACTGAAGCTTTCTTT
TRBD2,TRBJ2-2,-,TRBV5-8,CASLTRGSTGELFF,TGTGCCAGTTTAACGCGGGGGTCCACCGGGGAGCTGTTTTTT
-,TRBJ1-4,-,TRBV3-1/TRBV3-2,CASSQFDRTNEKLFF,TGTGCCAGCAGCCAATTTGACAGGACTAATGAAAAACTGTTTTTT
TRBD1,TRBJ1-4,-,TRBV19,CASTTGTANEKLFF,TGTGCCAGTACCACCGGGACAGCAAATGAAAAACTGTTTTTT
TRBD1,TRBJ2-7,-,TRBV18,CASSLDRAPSYEQYF,TGTGCCAGCTCTCTCGACAGGGCCCCTTCCTACGAGCAGTACTTC
-,TRBJ2-1,-,TRBV27,CASSGPPDRRQQFF,TGTGCCAGCTCGGGCCCCCCGGACCGGAGGCAGCAGTTCTTC
TRBD1,TRBJ2-1,-,TRBV4-1,CASSQDRGQGAVNEQFF,TGCGCCAGCAGCCAAGATCGGGGACAGGGGGCGGTCAATGAGCAGTTCTTC
-,TRBJ1-3,-,TRBV27,CASSPRGRVLSGNTIYF,TGTGCCAGCAGTCCGCGGGGCAGAGTCCTCTCTGGAAACACCATATATTTT
-,TRBJ2-7,-,TRBV19,CASGNRVPYEQYF,TGTGCCAGCGGCAACAGGGTCCCCTACGAGCAGTACTTC
-,TRBJ2-5,-,TRBV7-2,CASSFQQGRETQYF,TGTGCCAGCAGCTTTCAACAGGGTCGGGAGACCCAGTACTTC
-,TRBJ1-2,few,TRBV6-5,CASRSVGGYGYTF,TGTGCCAGCAGGTCCGTGGGGGGATATGGCTACACCTTC
-,TRBJ2-7,-,TRBV15,CATSSIWAGSPYEQYF,TGTGCCACCAGCAGCATATGGGCGGGGTCCCCTTACGAGCAGTACTTC
TRBD2,TRBJ2-3,once,TRBV3-1/TRBV3-2,CASSRLAGSTDTQYF,TGTGCCAGCAGTCGACTAGCGGGGAGCACAGATACGCAGTATTTT
TRBD1,TRBJ2-5,many,TRBV3-1/TRBV3-2,CASSPTGGIQETQYF,TGTGCCAGCAGCCCGACAGGGGGAATCCAAGAGACCCAGTACTTC
TRBD1,TRBJ1-6,-,TRBV5-1,CASSLEWTGARSPLHF,TGCGCCAGCAGCTTGGAATGGACAGGGGCTCGTTCACCCCTCCACTTT
TRBD1,TRBJ1-3,-,TRBV27,CASSSTGAWDTIYF,TGTGCCAGCAGTTCAACAGGGGCTTGGGACACCATATATTTT
-,TRBJ1-1,once,TRBV10-3,CAISNRETEAFF,TGTGCCATCAGCAACAGGGAAACTGAAGCTTTCTTT